The text below deals with one TCR beta chain. This specimen comes from a study of blood T cell repertoires in COVID-19. The wider study: Sites across the United States, Italy and Spain contributed samples from acute and convalescent COVID-19. T cells, B-cell-depleted T cells, or PBMCs supplied cDNA or gDNA.

In the study's own analysis: Cell counts per sample came from amplifying reference gene primers. Clones were sequenced by immunoSEQ multiplex PCR, and TCRdb holds only the in-frame ones, with some missing. Clone size and V and J calls were adopted from that table, with D and trimming inferred from the DNA. The repertoire includes about 170,000 clones, 82% of them detected once, and 10% to 13% sits in the top ten. The CDR3 runs to 16 residues. J gave up 1 base and V 3 bases, and 6 bases lay outside the gene matches. CDR1 and CDR2 (germline): SGDLS, YYNGEE. V and J are TRBV9 and TRBJ2-1; 8 nucleotides match TRBD1. The specimen was peripheral blood. This receptor was taken from a woman older than 75 with active or convalescent COVID-19. The CDR3 reads CASSARRQGSYNEQFF. CDR3 in DNA: TGTGCCAGCAGCGCCCGACGACAGGGGTCCTACAATGAGCAGTTCTTC.